Listed below are T cell receptor beta chains from one sample, sequenced in a study of CD8 T cells in ankylosing spondylitis. A single record per CDR3 protein comes from TCRdb applying MiXCR to the 5' RACE reads. The data show around 540,000 distinct CDR3 sequences, with about 12% seen just once and 6.8% held by the top ten. Specimen: blood, either unsorted or a sorted T cell fraction (not recorded which). The receptors originated from a male donor with ankylosing spondylitis. Each CDR3 is given with its conserved first and last residue. A D gene is named only where the DNA matches it firmly. A clone size is listed for some rows: how often the clone was seen (once, few, many), or a class if it is expanded.

abundance	v_gene	j_gene	d_gene	CDR3aa	CDR3nt
few	TRBV5-6	TRBJ2-7	.	CASSLGPETPYEQYF	TGTGCCAGCAGCTTGGGGCCCGAAACCCCCTACGAGCAGTACTTC
few	TRBV3-1	TRBJ2-5	TRBD1	CASSRRDREETQYF	TGTGCCAGCAGCCGCCGGGACAGGGAGGAGACCCAGTACTTC
few	TRBV3-1	TRBJ2-2	.	CASSQDLETEYTGELFF	TGTGCCAGCAGCCAAGATTTGGAGACAGAATACACCGGGGAGCTGTTTTTT
few	TRBV29-1	TRBJ2-1	.	CSVSDGYNEQFF	TGCAGCGTTTCGGACGGATACAATGAGCAGTTCTTC
many	TRBV7-2	TRBJ2-7	.	CASSRAYEQYF	TGTGCCAGCTCGAGGGCCTACGAGCAGTACTTC
few	TRBV5-1	TRBJ2-2	.	CASSLTLANTGELFF	TGCGCCAGCAGCTTGACGCTCGCGAACACCGGGGAGCTGTTTTTT
.	TRBV3-1	TRBJ2-5	.	CASRPQYGVQETQYF	TGTGCCAGCAGGCCCCAGTACGGGGTGCAAGAGACCCAGTACTTC
.	TRBV6-4	TRBJ2-1	TRBD2	CASSSRASGVFNEQFF	TGTGCCAGCAGCTCTCGGGCTAGCGGGGTTTTCAATGAGCAGTTCTTC
few	TRBV5-5	TRBJ1-1	.	CASSLDMWNTEAFF	TGTGCCAGCAGCTTGGACATGTGGAACACTGAAGCTTTCTTT
few	TRBV3-1	TRBJ1-1	.	CASSQDRTPREAFF	TGTGCCAGCAGCCAAGATCGGACACCCCGGGAAGCTTTCTTT
.	TRBV29-1	TRBJ2-3	TRBD2	CSVEEGGVDTQYF	TGCAGCGTTGAAGAGGGAGGGGTAGATACGCAGTATTTT
few	TRBV6-2/TRBV6-3	TRBJ2-1	.	CASSRVPSYNEQFF	TGTGCCAGCTCTCGGGTTCCCTCCTACAATGAGCAGTTCTTC
many	TRBV5-1	TRBJ1-1	.	CASSLGARTEAFF	TGCGCCAGCAGCTTGGGTGCGCGGACTGAAGCTTTCTTT
.	TRBV5-1	TRBJ2-5	TRBD2	CASSFGLIAGQETQYF	TGCGCCAGCAGCTTCGGACTGATAGCGGGCCAAGAGACCCAGTACTTC
.	TRBV24-1	TRBJ2-1	.	CATSDPRRSYNEQFF	TGTGCCACCAGTGATCCTCGCCGCTCCTACAATGAGCAGTTCTTC
few	TRBV16	TRBJ1-1	TRBD1	CASSRLTGANTEAFF	TGTGCCAGCAGCCGCCTGACAGGGGCGAACACTGAAGCTTTCTTT
many	TRBV5-1	TRBJ1-2	TRBD1	CASRRDRGYGYTF	TGCGCCAGCAGGAGGGACAGGGGATATGGCTACACCTTC
.	TRBV14	TRBJ2-2	.	CASSHGGRTGELFF	TGTGCCAGCAGCCACGGGGGTAGGACCGGGGAGCTGTTTTTT
.	TRBV29-1	TRBJ2-5	TRBD2	CSVGPAGVETQYF	TGCAGCGTAGGTCCAGCGGGAGTGGAGACCCAGTACTTC
.	TRBV3-1	TRBJ1-5	.	CASSQGHSRGQPQHF	TGTGCCAGCAGCCAGGGACACAGCCGGGGACAGCCCCAGCATTTT
.	TRBV29-1	TRBJ2-5	TRBD2	CSVVKAGGGETQYF	TGCAGCGTTGTAAAGGCGGGAGGCGGGGAGACCCAGTACTTC
.	TRBV5-1	TRBJ2-3	TRBD2	CASSWGETSGTDTQYF	TGCGCCAGCAGCTGGGGTGAAACTAGCGGCACAGATACGCAGTATTTT
.	TRBV6-5	TRBJ2-2	.	CASSYLGTSQGTGELFF	TGTGCCAGCAGTTACCTTGGGACATCGCAAGGGACCGGGGAGCTGTTTTTT
many	TRBV5-1	TRBJ2-1	.	CASSLQGPTANEQFF	TGCGCCAGCAGCTTACAGGGACCTACTGCCAATGAGCAGTTCTTC
.	TRBV24-1	TRBJ1-5	.	CATSEGRNSYQPQHF	TGTGCCACCAGTGAGGGGAGAAACAGTTATCAGCCCCAGCATTTT
once	TRBV11-2	TRBJ2-7	TRBD2	CASSLNGGRVYEQYF	TGTGCCAGCAGCTTGAATGGCGGGAGGGTATACGAGCAGTACTTC
many	TRBV12-3/TRBV12-4	TRBJ2-3	TRBD2	CASNLMLGLAGGDTQYF	TGTGCCAGCAACCTGATGCTAGGGCTAGCGGGAGGAGATACGCAGTATTTT
.	TRBV12-3/TRBV12-4	TRBJ1-5	.	CASSLPVEPQHF	TGTGCCAGCAGTCTTCCCGTCGAGCCCCAGCATTTT
few	TRBV6-1	TRBJ1-5	.	CASSGEPGPGYQPQHF	TGTGCCAGCAGTGGTGAGCCGGGCCCAGGATACCAGCCCCAGCATTTT
.	TRBV18	TRBJ1-1	TRBD1	CASSAQGGSTEAFF	TGTGCCAGCTCAGCCCAGGGGGGGAGCACTGAAGCTTTCTTT
few	TRBV5-1	TRBJ2-7	.	CASSLGAVQEQYF	TGCGCCAGCAGCTTGGGGGCTGTTCAGGAGCAGTACTTC
.	TRBV4-1	TRBJ2-1	TRBD2	CASSPAPLAAYNEQFF	TGCGCCAGCAGCCCCGCCCCCCTAGCGGCCTACAATGAGCAGTTCTTC
.	TRBV27	TRBJ2-7	TRBD1	CASSWDRNYEQYF	TGTGCCAGCAGTTGGGACAGAAATTACGAGCAGTACTTC
.	TRBV11-1	TRBJ2-3	.	CASSLGSGTDTQYF	TGTGCCAGCAGCTTAGGTTCAGGGACAGATACGCAGTATTTT
.	TRBV11-2	TRBJ2-7	.	CASSGGPLNEQYF	TGTGCCAGCAGCGGAGGACCCCTCAACGAGCAGTACTTC
.	TRBV27	TRBJ1-1	TRBD1	CASSRGQGGNTEAFF	TGTGCCAGCAGTCGTGGTCAGGGGGGAAACACTGAAGCTTTCTTT
.	TRBV10-3	TRBJ2-7	TRBD1	CATTGGDSSYEQYF	TGTGCCACAACAGGGGGAGACAGCTCCTACGAGCAGTACTTC
.	TRBV29-1	TRBJ2-5	TRBD1	CSVETGSGTQYF	TGCAGCGTCGAGACAGGGTCTGGGACCCAGTACTTC
.	TRBV5-1	TRBJ2-2	.	CASSSAGTQNTGELFF	TGCGCCAGCAGCTCAGCCGGGACCCAGAACACCGGGGAGCTGTTTTTT
.	TRBV29-1	TRBJ1-2	TRBD1	CSVHRGNYGYTF	TGCAGCGTGCACAGGGGTAACTATGGCTACACCTTC